The clone carrying this TCR beta chain was detected only once. The time point denotes: cycle 4 day 1 (C4D1), after less than 7 weeks of nivolumab. The patients all showed relapse after autologous stem cell transplantation, while their brentuximab vedotin exposure varied. This record belongs to a study of PD-1 blockade in classical Hodgkin lymphoma. The CDR3 runs to 17 residues. Trimming pared 1 base from V and 0 bases from J, leaving 13 bases between. Germline CDR1 reads SEHNR; CDR2 reads FQNEAQ (reference sequence). Libraries were prepared by immunoSEQ multiplex PCR; TCRdb keeps only in-frame clonotypes and omits some of them. The repertoire consists of approximately 96,000 clones, with just over 90% occurring once and the leading ten covering just under 2%.

The V and J genes are TRBV7-9 and TRBJ1-5; D uncertain. This sequence originates from a human donor with classical Hodgkin lymphoma. The sequenced sample was peripheral blood mononuclear cells (PBMCs), obtained before the fourth cycle of nivolumab. CDR3 loop: CASSLGEWAYSNQPQHF. CDR3 DNA sequence: TGTGCCAGCAGCTTAGGTGAATGGGCCTATAGCAATCAGCCCCAGCATTTT. Using reference TRBV7-9 and TRBJ1-5 for the parts outside the CDR3, the full variable domain is DTGVSQNPRHKITKRGQNVTFRCDPISEHNRLYWYRQTLGQGPEFLTYFQNEAQLEKSRLLSDRFSAERPKGSFSTLEIQRTEQGDSAMYLCASSLGEWAYSNQPQHFGDGTRLSIL.